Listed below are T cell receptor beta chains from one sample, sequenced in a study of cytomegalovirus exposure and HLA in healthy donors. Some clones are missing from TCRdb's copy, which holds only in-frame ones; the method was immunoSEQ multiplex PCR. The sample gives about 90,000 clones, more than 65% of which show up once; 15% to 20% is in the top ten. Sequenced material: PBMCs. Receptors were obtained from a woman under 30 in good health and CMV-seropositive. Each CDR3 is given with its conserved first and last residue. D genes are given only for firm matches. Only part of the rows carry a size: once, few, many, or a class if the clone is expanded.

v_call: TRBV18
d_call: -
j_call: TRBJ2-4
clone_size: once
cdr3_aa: CASSPFSGNIQYF
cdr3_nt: TGTGCCAGCTCACCATTTTCGGGGAACATTCAGTACTTC

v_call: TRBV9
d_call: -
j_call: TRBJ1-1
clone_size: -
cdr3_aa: CASSPSNVGTEAFF
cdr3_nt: TGTGCCAGCAGCCCCTCTAACGTCGGGACTGAAGCTTTCTTT

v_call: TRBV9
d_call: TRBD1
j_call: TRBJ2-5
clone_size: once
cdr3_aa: CASSTGGWETQYF
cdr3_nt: TGTGCCAGCAGCACAGGGGGTTGGGAGACCCAGTACTTC

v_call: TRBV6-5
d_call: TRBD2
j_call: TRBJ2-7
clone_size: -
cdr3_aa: CASISGRGGRDEQYF
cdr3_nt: TGTGCCAGCATCTCCGGGCGGGGGGGCCGGGACGAGCAGTACTTC

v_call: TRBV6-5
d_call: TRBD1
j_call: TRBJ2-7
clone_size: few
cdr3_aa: CASSLGQGGYEQYF
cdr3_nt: TGTGCCAGCAGCCTCGGACAGGGTGGCTACGAGCAGTACTTC

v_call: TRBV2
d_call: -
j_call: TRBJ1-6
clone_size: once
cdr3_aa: CASSEALQAENSPLHF
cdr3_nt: TGTGCCAGCAGTGAAGCGCTTCAGGCAGAAAATTCACCCCTCCACTTT

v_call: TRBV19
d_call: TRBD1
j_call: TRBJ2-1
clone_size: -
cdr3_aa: CASNDVDRNQFF
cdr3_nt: TGTGCCAGTAATGACGTGGACAGGAACCAGTTCTTC

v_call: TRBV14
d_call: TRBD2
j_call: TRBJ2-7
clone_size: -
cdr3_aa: CASSQGLAGGLHEQYF
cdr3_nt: TGTGCCAGCAGCCAGGGACTAGCGGGAGGGCTCCACGAGCAGTACTTC

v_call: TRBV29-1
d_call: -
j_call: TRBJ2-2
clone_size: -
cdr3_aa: CSVREATGELFF
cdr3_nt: TGCAGCGTTCGGGAAGCCACCGGGGAGCTGTTTTTT

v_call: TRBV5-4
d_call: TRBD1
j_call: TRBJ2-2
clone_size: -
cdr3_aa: CASSWTGGTGELFF
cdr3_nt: TGTGCCAGCAGCTGGACAGGGGGCACCGGGGAGCTGTTTTTT

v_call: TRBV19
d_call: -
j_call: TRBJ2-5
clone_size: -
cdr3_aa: CASSMEGPQETQYF
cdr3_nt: TGTGCCAGTAGTATGGAGGGTCCCCAAGAGACCCAGTACTTC

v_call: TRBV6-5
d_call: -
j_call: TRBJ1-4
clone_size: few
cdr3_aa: CASSFTGFGEKLFF
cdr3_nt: TGTGCCAGCAGCTTTACAGGGTTTGGCGAAAAACTGTTTTTT

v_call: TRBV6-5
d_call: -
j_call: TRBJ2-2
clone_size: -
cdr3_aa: CASRTGGARTGELFF
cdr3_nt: TGTGCCAGCAGGACTGGGGGGGCCCGGACCGGGGAGCTGTTTTTT

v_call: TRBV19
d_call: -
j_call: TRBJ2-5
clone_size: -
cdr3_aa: CASSPAPRPQETQYF
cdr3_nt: TGTGCCAGTAGTCCGGCCCCCAGGCCCCAAGAGACCCAGTACTTC

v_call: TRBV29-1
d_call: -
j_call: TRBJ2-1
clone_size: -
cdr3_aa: CSAGLNNEQFF
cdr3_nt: TGCAGTGCTGGACTCAACAATGAGCAGTTCTTC

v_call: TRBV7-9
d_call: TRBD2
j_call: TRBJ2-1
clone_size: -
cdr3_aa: CASSLVLSGVRNEQFF
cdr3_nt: TGTGCCAGCAGCTTAGTTCTTAGCGGGGTACGCAATGAGCAGTTCTTC

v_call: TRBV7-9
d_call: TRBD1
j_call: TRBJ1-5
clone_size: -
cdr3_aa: CASSESGGDRGNKAQHF
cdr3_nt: TGTGCCAGCAGCGAATCTGGGGGAGACAGGGGGAATAAAGCCCAGCATTTT

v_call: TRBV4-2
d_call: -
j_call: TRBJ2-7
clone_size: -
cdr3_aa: CASSQGPGYEQYF
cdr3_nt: TGTGCCAGCAGCCAAGGTCCCGGCTACGAGCAGTACTTC

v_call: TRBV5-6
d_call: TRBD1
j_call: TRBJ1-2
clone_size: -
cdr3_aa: CASSHWTGPGYTF
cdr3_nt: TGTGCCAGCAGTCACTGGACAGGGCCCGGCTACACCTTC

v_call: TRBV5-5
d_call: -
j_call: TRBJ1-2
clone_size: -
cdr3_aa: CASSVDLPYGYTF
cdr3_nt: TGTGCCAGCAGCGTGGACCTACCCTATGGCTACACCTTC

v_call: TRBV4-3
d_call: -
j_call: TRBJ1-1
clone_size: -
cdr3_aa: CASSQGAGTEAFF
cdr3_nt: TGCGCCAGCAGCCAAGGGGCAGGGACTGAAGCTTTCTTT

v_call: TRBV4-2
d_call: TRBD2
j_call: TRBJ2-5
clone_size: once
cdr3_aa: CASSQDPWTSGSETQYF
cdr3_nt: TGTGCCAGCAGCCAAGATCCCTGGACTAGCGGGAGTGAGACCCAGTACTTC

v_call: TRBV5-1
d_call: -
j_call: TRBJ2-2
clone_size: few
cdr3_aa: CASSLYITGELFF
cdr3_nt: TGCGCCAGCAGCTTGTACATTACCGGGGAGCTGTTTTTT

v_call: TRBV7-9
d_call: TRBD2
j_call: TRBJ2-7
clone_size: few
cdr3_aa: CASSFIPSGGYYEQYF
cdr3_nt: TGTGCCAGCAGCTTTATCCCTAGCGGGGGGTATTACGAGCAGTACTTC

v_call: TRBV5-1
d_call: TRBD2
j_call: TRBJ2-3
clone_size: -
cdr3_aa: CASSLAGGAGPRDTQYF
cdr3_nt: TGCGCCAGCAGCTTGGCCGGAGGAGCGGGGCCCCGGGATACGCAGTATTTT

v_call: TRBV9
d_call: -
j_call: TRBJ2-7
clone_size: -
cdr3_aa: CASSVGERTYEQYF
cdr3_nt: TGTGCCAGCAGCGTAGGAGAGAGGACCTACGAGCAGTACTTC

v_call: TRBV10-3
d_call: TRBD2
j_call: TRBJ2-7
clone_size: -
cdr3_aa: CAISGGPSGGYEQYF
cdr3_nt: TGTGCCATCAGTGGGGGTCCTAGCGGGGGCTACGAGCAGTACTTC

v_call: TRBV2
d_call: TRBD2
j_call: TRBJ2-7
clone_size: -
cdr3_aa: CASQRRGGYEQYF
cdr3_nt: TGTGCCAGCCAACGGCGGGGGGGCTACGAGCAGTACTTC

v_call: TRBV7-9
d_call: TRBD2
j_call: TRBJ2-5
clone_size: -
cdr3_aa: CASSLGRLAGGETQYF
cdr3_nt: TGTGCCAGCAGCTTAGGAAGACTAGCGGGCGGGGAGACCCAGTACTTC

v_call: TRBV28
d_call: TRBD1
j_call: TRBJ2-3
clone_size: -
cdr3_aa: CASSYLLGRQGGTDTQYF
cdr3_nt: TGTGCCAGCAGCTACTTACTAGGTCGACAGGGGGGCACAGATACGCAGTATTTT

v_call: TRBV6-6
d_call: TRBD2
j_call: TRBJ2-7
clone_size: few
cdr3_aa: CASTTPGGPSYEQYF
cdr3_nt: TGTGCCAGCACCACTCCGGGGGGACCGTCCTACGAGCAGTACTTC

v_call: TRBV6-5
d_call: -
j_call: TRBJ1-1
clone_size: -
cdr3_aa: CASSYSSRDMNTEAFF
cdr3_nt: TGTGCCAGCAGTTACTCGAGCCGAGACATGAACACTGAAGCTTTCTTT

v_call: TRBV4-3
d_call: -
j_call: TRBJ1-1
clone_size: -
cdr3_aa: CASSQVRENTEAFF
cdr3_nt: TGCGCCAGCAGCCAAGTCAGGGAGAACACTGAAGCTTTCTTT

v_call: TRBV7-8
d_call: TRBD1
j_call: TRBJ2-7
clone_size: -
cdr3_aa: CASSLGRGQGYEQYF
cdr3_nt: TGTGCCAGCAGCTTGGGCCGTGGACAGGGCTACGAGCAGTACTTC

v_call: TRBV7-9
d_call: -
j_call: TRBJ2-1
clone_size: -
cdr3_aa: CASSFSGPGDEQFF
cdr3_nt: TGTGCCAGCAGCTTTAGTGGCCCCGGGGATGAGCAGTTCTTC

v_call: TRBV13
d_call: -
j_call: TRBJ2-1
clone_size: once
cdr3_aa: CASSLASGNEQFF
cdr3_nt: TGTGCCAGCAGCTTAGCCTCCGGGAATGAGCAGTTCTTC

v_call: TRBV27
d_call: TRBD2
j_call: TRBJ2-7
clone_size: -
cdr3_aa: CASSLSVPSGYSSYEQYF
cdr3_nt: TGTGCCAGCAGTTTATCCGTTCCTAGCGGGTATAGCTCCTACGAGCAGTACTTC

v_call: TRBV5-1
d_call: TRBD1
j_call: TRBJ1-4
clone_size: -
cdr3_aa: CASSLGDRAGEKLFF
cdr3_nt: TGCGCCAGCAGCTTGGGGGACAGGGCGGGTGAAAAACTGTTTTTT

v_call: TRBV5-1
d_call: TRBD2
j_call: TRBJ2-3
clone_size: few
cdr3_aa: CASSLMAGGSTDTQYF
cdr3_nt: TGCGCCAGCAGCTTGATGGCGGGGGGCTCCACAGATACGCAGTATTTT

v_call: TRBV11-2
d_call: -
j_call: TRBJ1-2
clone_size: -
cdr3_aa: CASSSIRGSYTF
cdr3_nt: TGTGCCAGCAGCTCGATCCGGGGAAGCTACACCTTC

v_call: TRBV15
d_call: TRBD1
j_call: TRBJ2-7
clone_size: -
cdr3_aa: CATSRGQSRHEQYF
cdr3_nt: TGTGCCACCAGCAGGGGACAGTCCCGCCACGAGCAGTACTTC